This is a list of T cell receptor beta chains from one sample in a study of identical twins. MiXCR, applied by TCRdb to the 5' RACE reads, yields one record per CDR3 protein. The sample includes under 400,000 distinct CDR3 sequences, approximately 9.1% of them seen just once. Sample: naive T cells sorted from blood. The receptor set was obtained from a woman aged 50 to 60 in good health. The CDR3 runs from the conserved cysteine through the conserved F or W. A D gene is named only where the DNA matches it firmly. Clone size is shown for a subset of rows, as once, few, many or a class of expanded clone.

V gene	J gene	CDR3 length	D gene	clone size	CDR3 DNA	CDR3 protein
TRBV7-9	TRBJ2-3	16	-	few	TGTGCCAGCAGCTTATTTGCTTTTCATAGCACAGATACGCAGTATTTT	CASSLFAFHSTDTQYF
TRBV4-1	TRBJ2-5	17	TRBD2	many	TGCGCCAGCAGCCAAACCGGACTAGCGGGAGGGCACGAGACCCAGTACTTC	CASSQTGLAGGHETQYF
TRBV4-1	TRBJ2-1	16	TRBD2	many	TGCGCCAGCAGCTCCTCAGCGGGGTTATCCTACAATGAGCAGTTCTTC	CASSSSAGLSYNEQFF
TRBV12-3/TRBV12-4	TRBJ2-1	14	-	few	TGTGCCAGCAGTTTAGGGGCCACGAAGCGGGAGCAGTTCTTC	CASSLGATKREQFF
TRBV5-1	TRBJ2-2	17	-	-	TGCGCCAGCAGCTTGCGACAGCCGGAGACGAACACCGGGGAGCTGTTTTTT	CASSLRQPETNTGELFF
TRBV20-1	TRBJ2-5	11	-	few	TGCAGTGCTAGACTAGCTCCGACCCAGTACTTC	CSARLAPTQYF
TRBV29-1	TRBJ2-2	13	-	-	TGCAGCGTTGTAGAGGGTGGGACCGGGGAGCTGTTTTTT	CSVVEGGTGELFF
TRBV6-5	TRBJ1-5	13	TRBD1	few	TGTGCCAGCAGTGGGGACAGTAATCAGCCCCAGCATTTT	CASSGDSNQPQHF
TRBV5-1	TRBJ2-1	15	-	many	TGCGCCAGCAGCTTGCTTAGTAGCTCCTACAATGAGCAGTTCTTC	CASSLLSSSYNEQFF
TRBV4-1	TRBJ2-2	14	-	few	TGCGCCAGCAGCCATCGTGAAACCACCGGGGAGCTGTTTTTT	CASSHRETTGELFF
TRBV10-3	TRBJ2-3	14	-	many	TGTGCCATCAGTGAGTCGTTAGCAACAGATACGCAGTATTTT	CAISESLATDTQYF
TRBV6-6	TRBJ1-4	14	-	few	TGTGCCAGCAGGGACGGAGCAACTAATGAAAAACTGTTTTTT	CASRDGATNEKLFF
TRBV7-6	TRBJ2-3	14	-	-	TGTGCCAGCAGCTTAGCGCGTGGGGCTGGAGGGCAGTATTTT	CASSLARGAGGQYF
TRBV5-1	TRBJ2-2	15	TRBD1	-	TGCGCCAGCAGCTCCTTGACAGGGCCGACCGGGGAGCTGTTTTTT	CASSSLTGPTGELFF
TRBV5-6	TRBJ2-1	13	-	many	TGTGCCAGCAGCCTGGTGGGGGATAATGAGCAGTTCTTC	CASSLVGDNEQFF
TRBV7-2	TRBJ1-1	17	-	few	TGTGCCAGCAGCTTAGGGGGGACCCCAAGGGTGAACACTGAAGCTTTCTTT	CASSLGGTPRVNTEAFF
TRBV7-9	TRBJ2-6	13	-	few	TGTGCCACCAGGAGTGGTGGGGCCAACGTCCTGACTTTC	CATRSGGANVLTF
TRBV5-6	TRBJ2-1	17	-	-	TGTGCCAGCAGCTTGGAAGGGGCAGGGTTAGGATACAATGAGCAGTTCTTC	CASSLEGAGLGYNEQFF
TRBV20-1	TRBJ2-5	14	TRBD2	many	TGCAGTGCACCGACTAGCGGTATCCAAGAGACCCAGTACTTC	CSAPTSGIQETQYF
TRBV6-1	TRBJ2-2	13	-	few	TGTGCCAGCAGGCGGGATTGGACCGGGGAGCTGTTTTTT	CASRRDWTGELFF
TRBV7-9	TRBJ2-2	15	TRBD1	-	TGTGCCAGCAGCTTCTTGGACAGGGGTACCGGGGAGCTGTTTTTT	CASSFLDRGTGELFF
TRBV21-1	TRBJ2-1	17	-	few	TGTGCCAGCAGGTCCCGGTCGGGACGGGAGATCAGAGATGAGCAGTTCTTC	CASRSRSGREIRDEQFF
TRBV6-1	TRBJ2-1	13	-	-	TGTGCCAGCAGTGACTTCCCTGGGGATGAGCAGTTCTTC	CASSDFPGDEQFF
TRBV28	TRBJ1-1	18	TRBD1	few	TGTGCCAGCAGCACTCGGGCGGGCAGGGGGTATCGAAACACTGAAGCTTTCTTT	CASSTRAGRGYRNTEAFF
TRBV24-1	TRBJ2-1	13	-	-	TGTGCCACCAGTGATTTGACAGGGAATGAGCAGTTCTTC	CATSDLTGNEQFF
TRBV7-9	TRBJ2-1	12	-	-	TGTGCCAGCAGCTTCATAGCCTATGAGCAGTTCTTC	CASSFIAYEQFF
TRBV12-5	TRBJ2-5	14	TRBD1	-	TGTGCTAGTGGCTACGGACAGGGGCCGGAGACCCAGTACTTC	CASGYGQGPETQYF
TRBV5-1	TRBJ1-4	15	-	few	TGCGCCAGCAGCCTCTTGGGAGCAACTAATGAAAAACTGTTTTTT	CASSLLGATNEKLFF
TRBV27	TRBJ2-7	16	TRBD1	many	TGTGCCAGCAGTTCCCCGATAAAGACAGGGCAATACGAGCAGTACTTC	CASSSPIKTGQYEQYF
TRBV19	TRBJ2-7	14	TRBD1	-	TGTGCCAGTAGCCCGACAGGGGGCTTGTGGGAGCAGTACTTC	CASSPTGGLWEQYF
TRBV20-1	TRBJ1-5	13	TRBD1	few	TGCAGTGCTAGTCCGGGACAGGGTCAGCCCCAGCATTTT	CSASPGQGQPQHF
TRBV5-1	TRBJ2-2	16	TRBD2	many	TGCGCCAGCAGCGCACTAGCGGGAGATAACACCGGGGAGCTGTTTTTT	CASSALAGDNTGELFF
TRBV29-1	TRBJ1-1	11	-	-	TGCAGCGCTAGGATCAGAAGGGAGGCTTTCTTT	CSARIRREAFF
TRBV7-2	TRBJ2-1	13	TRBD2	few	TGTGCCAGCGCCGGGACTAGGAGTAATGAGCAGTTCTTC	CASAGTRSNEQFF
TRBV29-1	TRBJ2-7	13	TRBD1	-	TGCAGCGCTGGCGGGACAGGACCCTACGAGCAGTACTTC	CSAGGTGPYEQYF
TRBV20-1	TRBJ2-4	15	-	few	TGCAGTGCTTATCCTCTCCCTAGGGCCAAAAACATTCAGTACTTC	CSAYPLPRAKNIQYF
TRBV11-3	TRBJ2-1	16	TRBD2	few	TGTGCCAGCAGCTTAGTTGGGACTAGCGGGAGTAATGAGCAGTTCTTC	CASSLVGTSGSNEQFF
TRBV7-8	TRBJ2-2	15	-	few	TGTGCCAGCAGCCCAGGGACTTGGCACACCGGGGAGCTGTTTTTT	CASSPGTWHTGELFF
TRBV7-3	TRBJ2-3	16	TRBD2	-	TGTGCCAGCAGCCAACTAGCGGGAGGGATGCCAGATACGCAGTATTTT	CASSQLAGGMPDTQYF
TRBV20-1	TRBJ2-5	14	-	-	TGCAGTGCTAGACGAGGGCTAGGAGGGGAGACCCAGTACTTC	CSARRGLGGETQYF
TRBV12-3/TRBV12-4	TRBJ2-3	14	TRBD2	few	TGTGCCAGCAGTCGAACACCGGGACTAGAAACGCAGTATTTT	CASSRTPGLETQYF
TRBV12-3/TRBV12-4	TRBJ2-7	13	TRBD1	-	TGTGCCAGCAGTTTGGGGCCGACAGGGATCCTGTACTTC	CASSLGPTGILYF
TRBV5-1	TRBJ1-2	14	-	few	TGCGCCAGCAGCCCTGGGATGTCCTCATATGGCTACACCTTC	CASSPGMSSYGYTF
TRBV20-1	TRBJ2-1	15	TRBD1	-	TGCAGTGCTAGTACCATGGACAGGGCGAACAATGAGCAGTTCTTC	CSASTMDRANNEQFF
TRBV12-3/TRBV12-4	TRBJ2-5	13	-	many	TGTGCCAGCAGTTTGCGTTACCAAGAGACCCAGTACTTC	CASSLRYQETQYF
TRBV27	TRBJ2-1	15	-	many	TGTGCCAGCAGTTTCCAACTAGCCCCGGGCCATGAGCAGTTCTTC	CASSFQLAPGHEQFF
TRBV28	TRBJ2-7	13	TRBD2	-	TGTGCCAGCAGTCCGGGACTAGCGGCCGAGCAGTACTTC	CASSPGLAAEQYF
TRBV10-3	TRBJ2-7	15	TRBD2	many	TGTGCCACCATAAGCAGAGGCGGGGGCTCCTACGAGCAGTACTTC	CATISRGGGSYEQYF
TRBV6-2/TRBV6-3	TRBJ2-7	13	TRBD1	few	TGTGCCAGCAGCGACAGGGGAACCTACGAGCAGTACTTC	CASSDRGTYEQYF
TRBV5-6	TRBJ1-5	14	-	few	TGTGCCAGCCAGGGGTCCAGGGGAGATCAGCCCCAGCATTTT	CASQGSRGDQPQHF
TRBV25-1	TRBJ1-4	15	-	few	TGTGCCAGCAGTGAGCAGGGACCTCGCTCTGAAAAACTGTTTTTT	CASSEQGPRSEKLFF
TRBV4-1	TRBJ2-7	16	TRBD1	few	TGCGCCAGCAGCCAAGAACCGGGACAGGGATTCTACGAGCAGTACTTC	CASSQEPGQGFYEQYF
TRBV12-3/TRBV12-4	TRBJ1-2	12	-	many	TGTGCCAGCAGTTTAATCGGTGCGGGCTACACCTTC	CASSLIGAGYTF
TRBV5-6	TRBJ2-1	16	-	many	TGTGCCAGCAGCCGTCCGGGGCCCAAGACATACAATGAGCAGTTCTTC	CASSRPGPKTYNEQFF
TRBV20-1	TRBJ2-7	15	TRBD1	many	TGCAGTGCTAGGTGGACAGGGGGCGCGTCCTACGAGCAGTACTTC	CSARWTGGASYEQYF
TRBV27	TRBJ2-7	13	-	many	TGTGCCAGCAGTTTACAGGTCTCCTACGAGCAGTACTTC	CASSLQVSYEQYF
TRBV6-5	TRBJ2-7	15	-	few	TGTGCCAGCAGTTTTCCCGGGACGCCGGAGAGCGAGCAGTACTTC	CASSFPGTPESEQYF
TRBV25-1	TRBJ1-4	15	-	many	TGTGCCAGCAGTGATATCGCAGGATTAAATGAAAAACTGTTTTTT	CASSDIAGLNEKLFF